What follows is one T cell receptor (beta chain) and its context. No antigen is known for it. These data originate in a study of T cell responses to AZD1222 COVID-19 vaccine. The overall study: Pooled together were second doses at about 4 or about 12 weeks. Study-wide findings and caveats: Unmutated variant regions are reportedly the target of nearly half of TCRs that are spike-specific. CD4 TCRs covered the whole spike, strongest at regions 160-218 and 743-854.

With V trimmed by 1 base and J by 8 bases, 7 bases remained unmatched. CDR3 length: 17 residues. Germline loops: CDR1 MGHRA, CDR2 YSYEKL. Data came from immunoSEQ multiplex PCR; TCRdb stores just in-frame clones and leaves some out. This sample has 120,000 or so clones, with around nine tenths found just once. The TCR originated in an adult in good health. The sequences come from peripheral blood, collected on day 0 of AZD1222 vaccination. This sequence joins TRBV4-1 and TRBJ2-1, with 14 nucleotides matching TRBD2. For the CDR3, the DNA is TGCGCCAGCAGCCAAGGCCGACTAGCGGGAGGGCCTGATGAGCAGTTCTTC. This gives the protein CASSQGRLAGGPDEQFF.